This passage covers 29 T cell receptor beta chains from one sample sequenced in a study of blood T cell repertoires in COVID-19. The assay was immunoSEQ multiplex PCR, and TCRdb's table has in-frame clones only and misses some. The sample yields roughly 150,000 clones, almost 85% seen once. The material sequenced was peripheral blood. These receptors were obtained from a woman older than 75 with COVID-19, enrolled during active disease.

V usage is TRBV18 and J usage is TRBJ2-2; 11 nucleotides agree with TRBD2. This CDR3 contains 15 residues. Germline-derived CDR1 and CDR2 are KGHSH and LQKENI. J was trimmed by 7 bases and V by 4 bases; bases with no gene match: 5. The CDR3: CASSQLAGVDGELFF. CDR3 DNA sequence: TGTGCCAGCTCACAACTAGCGGGAGTTGACGGGGAGCTGTTTTTT.

The chain joins TRBV5-1 to TRBJ2-6; tentatively, D is TRBD1 (6 bases). V dropped 0 bases and J dropped 4 bases, with 14 bases sitting between them. Germline lookup yields CDR1 SGHRS and CDR2 YFSETQ. The CDR3 runs 17 residues. The CDR3 reads CASSLDRAVSGANVLTF. The CDR3 DNA is TGCGCCAGCAGCTTGGACAGGGCTGTATCCGGGGCCAACGTCCTGACTTTC. The whole variable domain, remainder taken from reference TRBV5-1 and TRBJ2-6, is KAGVTQTPRYLIKTRGQQVTLSCSPISGHRSVSWYQQTPGQGLQFLFEYFSETQRNKGNFPGRFSGRQFSNSRSEMNVSTLELGDSALYLCASSLDRAVSGANVLTFGAGSRLTVL.

The rearrangement links TRBV3-1 (or the pseudogene TRBV3-2) to TRBJ2-2; no clear D. The CDR3 length is 14 residues. Per germline, CDR1 LGHDT and CDR2 YNNKEL (reference sequence). V lost 2 bases, J lost 3 bases, and 7 bases lay in between. This CDR3 is CASSQYFDTGELFF. Here the CDR3 DNA reads TGTGCCAGCAGCCAATACTTCGACACCGGGGAGCTGTTTTTT.

The chain joins TRBV2 to TRBJ2-7; D not certain. CDR3 length: 12 residues. Looked up from germline, CDR1 is SNHLY and CDR2 is FYNNEI. With 6 bases removed from V and 7 bases from J, the gap between germline ends came to 13 bases. The CDR3: CASRPLVWEQYF. CDR3 in DNA: TGTGCCAGCAGGCCCTTAGTGTGGGAGCAGTACTTC.

The CDR3 DNA follows: TGTGCCAGCACCGGGCTAGCGGCCGCCGGGATTGAGTACTTC. Encoded protein: CASTGLAAAGIEYF. The genes are TRBV25-1 and TRBJ2-7, with 7 bases matching TRBD2. Losses at the gene ends were 7 bases for V and 11 bases for J; bases not matched to a gene: 17. In germline, CDR1 is MGHDK, CDR2 SYGVNS. This CDR3 region has 14 residues.

This chain links TRBV24-1 with TRBJ2-5; 7 bases line up with TRBD2. The V and J ends lost 9 bases and 4 bases, in that order; junction bases with no gene match: 4. This CDR3 contains 12 residues. CDR1 is KGHDR, CDR2 SFDVKD, per germline. The CDR3 DNA is TGTGCCACCGGAAGGGAGGGAGAGACCCAGTACTTC. It translates to CATGREGETQYF.

This clone showed up just a few times. The rearrangement joins TRBV5-4 to TRBJ1-2; 12 bases fit TRBD1. There are 15 residues in the CDR3. CDR1 is SGHNT, CDR2 YYREEE, per germline (reference sequence). V gave up 0 bases and J gave up 7 bases; unmatched junction bases: 4. This CDR3 reads CASSLVGTGGIGYTF. CDR3 in DNA: TGTGCCAGCAGCTTGGTCGGGACAGGGGGCATTGGCTACACCTTC. Looking up the rest from reference TRBV5-4 and TRBJ1-2 gives the full variable domain: ETGVTQSPTHLIKTRGQQVTLRCSSQSGHNTVSWYQQALGQGPQFIFQYYREEENGRGNFPPRFSGLQFPNYSSELNVNALELDDSALYLCASSLVGTGGIGYTFGSGTRLTVV.

V gene TRBV7-3 combines with J gene TRBJ2-1, with TRBD2 matching over 9 bases. Germline values: CDR1 SGHTA, CDR2 FQGTGA. The CDR3 has 15 amino acids. The V gene end was trimmed by 0 bases and the J gene end by 10 bases; junction bases not matched to a gene: 7. Here the CDR3 reads CASSLTSGSGSEQFF. DNA for the CDR3: TGTGCCAGCAGCTTAACTAGCGGGAGTGGTAGCGAGCAGTTCTTC.

The V gene is TRBV7-7, the J gene TRBJ2-1; D is possibly TRBD2 (6 bases). The CDR3 runs to 15 residues. The V and J ends lost 3 bases and 0 bases respectively, with 9 bases between them. CDR1 SSHAT and CDR2 FNYEAQ come from the germline V gene (reference sequence). The CDR3 spells CASSLGGGSYNEQFF. CDR3 DNA: TGTGCCAGCAGCTTGGGAGGAGGCTCCTACAATGAGCAGTTCTTC.

The CDR3 region has the DNA TGTGCCAGCAGCTCAACGGAGGGGAGTGGGGGCTACACCTTC. Translated: CASSSTEGSGGYTF. The chain employs TRBV13 and TRBJ1-2; D possibly corresponds to TRBD1 (5 bases). The CDR3 is 14 residues long. The germline gives CDR1 PRHDT, CDR2 FYEKMQ (reference sequence). Trimming cost V 4 bases and J 8 bases, with 17 bases left between them.

To note about this clone: At one end the junction does not follow the germline gene, possibly because of a read error. The chain recombines TRBV7-2 with TRBJ1-1, with D possibly matching TRBD1 (5 bases). Germline V gene sequence: CDR1 SGHTA, CDR2 FQGNSA. The CDR3 loop spans 16 amino acids. The CDR3 spells CASSSHSSTARAMILF. The CDR3 bases are TGTGCCAGCAGCTCCCACTCATCGACAGCCCGGGCAATGATACTCTTT.

The chain couples TRBV9 to TRBJ2-7, with D perhaps TRBD2 (6 bases). Deletions cut 0 bases from V and 3 bases from J, with 13 bases between. Per germline, CDR1 SGDLS and CDR2 YYNGEE. This CDR3 has 15 residues. The chain's CDR3 is CASSVEAGPLYEQYF. In DNA, the CDR3 is TGTGCCAGCAGCGTAGAAGCGGGTCCTCTCTACGAGCAGTACTTC.

This clone showed up just once. The rearrangement uses TRBV7-2 and TRBJ1-2; a possible D gene is TRBD1 (5 bases). Trimming cost V 1 base and J 8 bases, with 14 bases left between them. Germline lookup yields CDR1 SGHTA and CDR2 FQGNSA. This CDR3 contains 14 residues. In DNA, the CDR3 is TGTGCCAGCAGCTTAGTTGGGGGGAAGCGCGGCTACACCTTC. This sequence encodes CASSLVGGKRGYTF.

Remarks on this clone: Within the sample, other DNA sequences also encode this same CDR3. V usage is TRBV6-5 and J usage is TRBJ2-1; TRBD1 aligns across 8 bases. The ends lost 6 bases at V and 3 bases at J; junction bases unmatched: 4. The CDR3 contains 14 residues. Per germline, CDR1 MNHEY and CDR2 SVGAGI. CDR3 residues: CASSRGTGYNEQFF. CDR3 DNA: TGTGCCAGCAGCCGAGGGACAGGCTACAATGAGCAGTTCTTC.

The V gene is TRBV10-3, the J gene TRBJ2-2, with 11 positions matching TRBD2. The junction had 5 bases not matched to a gene; V was cut back by 7 bases and J by 1 base. The CDR3 runs 16 residues. Germline CDR1 reads ENHRY; CDR2 reads SYGVKD. Here the CDR3 reads CAIKTSGSENTGELFF. The CDR3 DNA follows: TGTGCCATCAAAACTAGCGGGAGTGAGAACACCGGGGAGCTGTTTTTT.

The rearrangement joins TRBV19 to TRBJ2-7; possible D gene TRBD1, 5 bases. CDR3 length equals 13 residues. Between the trimmed V and J ends, which lost 1 base and 6 bases, there was a span of 10 bases. Germline-derived CDR1 and CDR2 are LNHDA and SQIVND (reference sequence). DNA for the CDR3: TGTGCCAGTAGTATAGTTTTGCAGGGCGAGCAGTACTTC. Translating it yields CASSIVLQGEQYF.

The chain is built from TRBV4-2 and TRBJ2-3; 12 bases line up with TRBD2. This CDR3 has 17 residues. The germline CDR1 and CDR2 sequences are LGHNA and YNFKEQ. The ends lost 4 bases at V and 1 base at J; junction bases unmatched: 6. The CDR3 loop is CASSRASGRAGTDTQYF. The DNA of the CDR3 is TGTGCCAGCAGCCGAGCTAGCGGGAGGGCCGGCACAGATACGCAGTATTTT.

This clone occurred a few times. The chain carries TRBV10-3 and TRBJ1-2; TRBD1 agrees at 8 bases. The CDR3 extends over 13 amino acids. Trimming at V came to 6 bases and at J to 6 bases, leaving 6 bases not matched to a gene. Per germline, CDR1 ENHRY and CDR2 SYGVKD. The CDR3 DNA reads TGTGCCATCAGGCCTGACAGGGGTGATGGCTACACCTTC. Residues: CAIRPDRGDGYTF.

The chain is built from TRBV28 and TRBJ2-1; 7 nucleotides agree with TRBD1. CDR3 size: 14 residues. Trimming cost V 2 bases and J 12 bases; bases outside gene matches: 10. Germline CDR1 is MDHEN and CDR2 is SYDVKM. CDR3 amino acids: CASSLQGVRHGQFF. CDR3 DNA sequence: TGTGCCAGCAGTTTACAGGGGGTAAGGCACGGGCAGTTCTTC.

Here the CDR3 reads CASSPPEYGLNQETQYF. In nucleotides, the CDR3 is TGTGCCAGCTCACCACCCGAGTACGGACTTAACCAAGAGACCCAGTACTTC. V usage is TRBV18 and J usage is TRBJ2-5; D might be TRBD2 (5 bases). Between the trimmed V and J ends, which lost 0 bases and 0 bases, there was a span of 14 bases. The CDR3 sequence is 17 residues long. Germline CDR1 and CDR2: KGHSH and LQKENI. Complete variable domain (other parts from reference TRBV18 and TRBJ2-5): NAGVMQNPRHLVRRRGQEARLRCSPMKGHSHVYWYRQLPEEGLKFMVYLQKENIIDESGMPKERFSAEFPKEGPSILRIQQVVRGDSAAYFCASSPPEYGLNQETQYFGPGTRLLVL.

This chain connects TRBV29-1 to TRBJ2-1, with a possible D match to TRBD1 (6 bases). Germline V lookup: CDR1 SQVTM, CDR2 ANQGSEA. This CDR3 region has 10 residues. V lost 0 bases and J lost 15, with 9 bases in between. CDR3 in amino acids: CSVEDGGLFF. CDR3 in DNA: TGCAGCGTTGAAGATGGGGGCCTGTTCTTC.

This chain connects TRBV7-9 to TRBJ1-5, with 9 nucleotides matching TRBD1. Germline assignment: CDR1 SEHNR and CDR2 FQNEAQ (reference sequence). V lost 1 base to trimming and J lost 2 bases; unmatched junction nucleotides: 3. This CDR3 is 16 amino acids long. This chain's CDR3 is CASSLDRGLGNQPQHF. In DNA, the CDR3 is TGTGCCAGCAGCTTAGACAGGGGGCTTGGCAATCAGCCCCAGCATTTT.

The chain recombines TRBV19 with TRBJ2-1; weak D call: TRBD2 (6 bases). The CDR3 consists of 16 residues. CDR1 LNHDA and CDR2 SQIVND come from the germline V gene (reference sequence). The V end lost 5 bases, the J end lost 0 bases, and 14 bases lay between the germline ends. In DNA, the CDR3 is TGTGCCAGTAGTGCCCGGGACGGGAGCTCCTACAATGAGCAGTTCTTC. Translating it yields CASSARDGSSYNEQFF.

This chain connects TRBV3-1 (or the pseudogene TRBV3-2) to TRBJ2-5, with 8 bases aligning to TRBD2. The germline V gene has CDR1 LGHDT and CDR2 YNNKEL (reference sequence). The CDR3 is 14 amino acids. V was clipped by 3 bases and J by 4 bases; unmatched bases: 4. Written as DNA, the CDR3 is TGTGCCAGCAGCCACGGGGGGGGAGGAGAGACCCAGTACTTC. Translation gives CASSHGGGGETQYF.

The J gene is TRBJ2-5, the V gene TRBV6-6; a weak D match, TRBD2 (6 bases). The CDR3 is made up of 12 amino acids. The V and J ends lost 8 bases and 1 base respectively, with 8 bases between them. From germline, CDR1 is MNHNY and CDR2 SVGAGI (reference sequence). The CDR3 reads CASGGAQETQYF. The CDR3 DNA reads as TGTGCCAGCGGAGGGGCCCAAGAGACCCAGTACTTC.

CDR3 sequence: CASSTPAGTGINEQFF. The CDR3 coding sequence is TGTGCCAGTAGTACCCCCGCGGGGACAGGGATCAATGAGCAGTTCTTC. The chain joins TRBV19 to TRBJ2-1; 9 bases are a match to TRBD1. V lost 4 bases to trimming and J lost 6 bases; unmatched junction nucleotides: 10. Germline lookup yields CDR1 LNHDA and CDR2 SQIVND (reference sequence). The CDR3 spans 16 residues.

In this sample, this clone turned up once. The rearrangement joins TRBV28 to TRBJ2-5; D not certain. V was pared by 6 bases and J by 5 bases, with 7 bases between. This CDR3 has 11 residues. Germline CDR1 MDHEN, CDR2 SYDVKM. Here the CDR3 DNA reads TGTGCCAGCAGGGCGGTGGAGACCCAGTACTTC. Its translation: CASRAVETQYF. Drawing the rest from reference TRBV28 and TRBJ2-5, the complete variable domain is DVKVTQSSRYLVKRTGEKVFLECVQDMDHENMFWYRQDPGLGLRLIYFSYDVKMKEKGDIPEGYSVSREKKERFSLILESASTNQTSMYLCASRAVETQYFGPGTRLLVL.

V usage is TRBV19 and J usage is TRBJ1-4, with TRBD1 matching 8 bases. The CDR3 is 15 amino acids. Germline V gene sequence: CDR1 LNHDA, CDR2 SQIVND (reference sequence). The ends lost 4 bases at V and 4 bases at J; junction bases unmatched: 5. The CDR3 region has the DNA TGTGCCAGTAGTACTCCAGGGGGCGGTAATGAAAAACTGTTTTTT. It is translated as CASSTPGGGNEKLFF.

This chain uses TRBV30 with TRBJ1-4; D is uncertain. The V end lost 5 bases, the J end lost 10 bases, and 14 bases lay between the germline ends. The CDR3 loop spans 12 amino acids. Per germline, CDR1 GTSNPN and CDR2 SVGIG (reference sequence). CDR3 DNA: TGTGCCTGGGGTACCAGAGCGGTAAAACTGTTTTTT. Translating it yields CAWGTRAVKLFF.